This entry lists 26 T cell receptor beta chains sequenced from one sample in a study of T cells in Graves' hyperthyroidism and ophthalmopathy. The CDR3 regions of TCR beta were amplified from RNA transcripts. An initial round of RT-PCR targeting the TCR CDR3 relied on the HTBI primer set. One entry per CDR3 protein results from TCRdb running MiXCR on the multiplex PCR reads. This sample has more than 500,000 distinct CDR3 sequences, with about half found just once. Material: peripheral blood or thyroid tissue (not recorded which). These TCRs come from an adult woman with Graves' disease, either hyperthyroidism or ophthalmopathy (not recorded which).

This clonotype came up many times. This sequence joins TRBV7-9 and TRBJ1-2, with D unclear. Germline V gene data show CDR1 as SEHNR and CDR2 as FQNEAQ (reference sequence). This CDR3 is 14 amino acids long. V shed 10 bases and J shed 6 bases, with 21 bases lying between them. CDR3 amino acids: CATPGPTGSDGYTF. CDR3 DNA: TGTGCCACCCCAGGACCCACGGGTAGCGATGGCTACACCTTC.

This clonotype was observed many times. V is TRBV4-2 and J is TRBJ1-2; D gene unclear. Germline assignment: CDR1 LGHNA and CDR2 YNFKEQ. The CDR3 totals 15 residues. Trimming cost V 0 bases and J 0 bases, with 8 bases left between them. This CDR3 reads CASSQDLSSNYGYTF. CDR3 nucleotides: TGTGCCAGCAGCCAAGATCTTTCCTCTAACTATGGCTACACCTTC.

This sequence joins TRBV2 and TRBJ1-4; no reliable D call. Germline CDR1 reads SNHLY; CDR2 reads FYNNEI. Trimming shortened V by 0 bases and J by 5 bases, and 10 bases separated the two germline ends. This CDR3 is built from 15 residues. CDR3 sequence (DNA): TGTGCCAGCAGTGAAGCCCTCCAGTTCAATGAAAAACTGTTTTTT. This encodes CASSEALQFNEKLFF.

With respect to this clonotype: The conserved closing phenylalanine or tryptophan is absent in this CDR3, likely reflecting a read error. CDR3 loop: CSATQGGGNTEAFL. DNA of the CDR3: TGCAGTGCTACACAGGGCGGAGGGAACACTGAAGCTTTCCTT. The V gene is TRBV20-1, the J gene TRBJ1-1, with D possibly TRBD1 on 6 matching bases. This CDR3 is built from 14 residues. V dropped 4 bases and J dropped 1 base, with 13 bases sitting between them. Germline V gene sequence: CDR1 DFQATT, CDR2 SNEGSKA (reference sequence).

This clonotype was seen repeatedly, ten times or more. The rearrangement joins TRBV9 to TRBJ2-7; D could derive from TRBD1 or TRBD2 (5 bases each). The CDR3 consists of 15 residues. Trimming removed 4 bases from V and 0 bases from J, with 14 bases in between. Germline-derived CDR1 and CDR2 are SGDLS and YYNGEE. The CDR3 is CASSSLPGPSYEQYF. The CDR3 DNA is TGTGCCAGCAGCTCCCTTCCGGGACCCTCCTACGAGCAGTACTTC. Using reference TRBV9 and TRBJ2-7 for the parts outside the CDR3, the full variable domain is DSGVTQTPKHLITATGQRVTLRCSPRSGDLSVYWYQQSLDQGLQFLIQYYNGEERAKGNILERFSAQQFPDLHSELNLSSLELGDSALYFCASSSLPGPSYEQYFGPGTRLTVT.

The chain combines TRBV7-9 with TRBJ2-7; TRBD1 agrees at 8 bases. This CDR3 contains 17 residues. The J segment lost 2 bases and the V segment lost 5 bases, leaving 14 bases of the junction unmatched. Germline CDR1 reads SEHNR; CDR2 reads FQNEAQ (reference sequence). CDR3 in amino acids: CASSTKTAQGVPYEQYF. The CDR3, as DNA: TGTGCCAGCAGCACAAAGACAGCACAGGGGGTTCCCTACGAGCAGTACTTC.

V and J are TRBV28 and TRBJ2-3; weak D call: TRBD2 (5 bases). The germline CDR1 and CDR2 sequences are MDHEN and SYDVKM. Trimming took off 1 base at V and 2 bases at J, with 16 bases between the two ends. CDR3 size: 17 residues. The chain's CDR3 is CASSLSPDPLATDTQYF. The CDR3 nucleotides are TGTGCCAGCAGTTTATCGCCGGACCCCCTAGCCACAGATACGCAGTATTTT.

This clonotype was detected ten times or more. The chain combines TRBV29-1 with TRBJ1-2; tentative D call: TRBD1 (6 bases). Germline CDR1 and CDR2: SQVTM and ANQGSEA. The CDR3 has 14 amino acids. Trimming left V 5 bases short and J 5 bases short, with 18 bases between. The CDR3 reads CSVIPMGHPYGYTF. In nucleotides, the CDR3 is TGCAGCGTTATTCCTATGGGACATCCTTATGGCTACACCTTC.

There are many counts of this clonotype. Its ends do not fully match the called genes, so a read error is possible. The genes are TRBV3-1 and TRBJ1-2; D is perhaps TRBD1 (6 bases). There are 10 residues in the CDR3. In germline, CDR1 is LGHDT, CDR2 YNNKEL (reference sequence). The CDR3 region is CASSQGTAVF. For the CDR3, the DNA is TGTGCCAGCAGCCAAGGGACAGCCGTCTTC.

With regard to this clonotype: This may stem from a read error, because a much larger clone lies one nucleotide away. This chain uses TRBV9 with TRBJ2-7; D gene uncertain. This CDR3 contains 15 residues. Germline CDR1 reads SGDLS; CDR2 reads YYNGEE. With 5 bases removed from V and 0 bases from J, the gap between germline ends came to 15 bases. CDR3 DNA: TGTGCCAGCAGGCAATGCACCGCCAACTCCTACGAGCAGTACTTC. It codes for CASRQCTANSYEQYF.

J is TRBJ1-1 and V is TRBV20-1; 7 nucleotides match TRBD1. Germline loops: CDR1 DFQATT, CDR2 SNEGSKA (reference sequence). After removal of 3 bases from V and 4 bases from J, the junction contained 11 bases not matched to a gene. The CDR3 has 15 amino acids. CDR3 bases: TGCAGTGCTAGGGATGGAGGGGGCGAAGGCACTGAAGCTTTCTTT. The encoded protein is CSARDGGGEGTEAFF.

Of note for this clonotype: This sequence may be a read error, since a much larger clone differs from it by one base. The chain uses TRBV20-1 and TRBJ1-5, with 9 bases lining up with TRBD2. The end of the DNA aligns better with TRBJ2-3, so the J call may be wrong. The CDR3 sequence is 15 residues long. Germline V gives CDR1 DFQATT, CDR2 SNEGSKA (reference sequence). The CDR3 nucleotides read TGCAGTGCTTCGAAGGCGGGGGGGCATAACCAGCCCCAGTATTTT. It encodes CSASKAGGHNQPQYF.

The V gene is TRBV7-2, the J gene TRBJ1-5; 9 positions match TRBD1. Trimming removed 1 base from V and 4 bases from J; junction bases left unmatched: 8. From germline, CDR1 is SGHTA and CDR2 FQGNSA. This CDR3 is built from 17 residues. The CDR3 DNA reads TGTGCCAGCAGCTTAGTTGGGACAGGGCTAGGGAATCAGCCCCAGCATTTT. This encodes CASSLVGTGLGNQPQHF.

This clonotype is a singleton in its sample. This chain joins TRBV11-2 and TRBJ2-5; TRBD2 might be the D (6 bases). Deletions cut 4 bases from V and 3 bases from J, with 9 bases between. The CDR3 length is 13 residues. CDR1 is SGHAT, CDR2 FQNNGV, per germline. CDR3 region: CASSWGDKETQYF. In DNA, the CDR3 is TGTGCCAGCAGCTGGGGGGATAAAGAGACCCAGTACTTC.

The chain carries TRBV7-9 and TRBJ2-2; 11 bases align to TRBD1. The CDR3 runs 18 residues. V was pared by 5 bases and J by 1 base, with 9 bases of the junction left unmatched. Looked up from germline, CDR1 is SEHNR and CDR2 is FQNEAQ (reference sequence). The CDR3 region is CASSGPIGTGGNTGELFF. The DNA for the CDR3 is TGTGCCAGCAGCGGTCCTATCGGGACAGGGGGGAACACCGGGGAGCTGTTTTTT.

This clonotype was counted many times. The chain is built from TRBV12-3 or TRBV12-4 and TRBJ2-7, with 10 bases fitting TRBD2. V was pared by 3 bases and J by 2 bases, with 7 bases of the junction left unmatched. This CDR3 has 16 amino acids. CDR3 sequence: CASSFQAGGPPYEQYF. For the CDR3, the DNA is TGTGCCAGCAGTTTTCAAGCGGGAGGGCCACCCTACGAGCAGTACTTC.

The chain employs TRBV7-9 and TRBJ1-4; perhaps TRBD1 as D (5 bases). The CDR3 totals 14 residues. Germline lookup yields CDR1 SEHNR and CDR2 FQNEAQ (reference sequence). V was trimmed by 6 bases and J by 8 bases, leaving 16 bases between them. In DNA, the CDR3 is TGTGCCAGCAGTCCTGACAGTCGAGGGGAAAAACTGTTTTTT. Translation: CASSPDSRGEKLFF.

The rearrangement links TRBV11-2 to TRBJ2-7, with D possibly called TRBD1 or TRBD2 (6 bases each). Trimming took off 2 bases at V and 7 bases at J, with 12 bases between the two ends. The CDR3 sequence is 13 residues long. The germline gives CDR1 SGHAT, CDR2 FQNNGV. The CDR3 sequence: CASSLLLGGEQYF. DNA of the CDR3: TGTGCCAGCAGCTTATTATTAGGGGGGGAGCAGTACTTC.

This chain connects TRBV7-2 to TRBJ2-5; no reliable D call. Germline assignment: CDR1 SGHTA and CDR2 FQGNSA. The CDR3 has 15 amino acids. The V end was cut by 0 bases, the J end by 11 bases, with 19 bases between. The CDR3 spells CASSLARHRTDTQYF. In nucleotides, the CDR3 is TGTGCCAGCAGCTTAGCCCGGCACCGCACAGATACGCAGTACTTC. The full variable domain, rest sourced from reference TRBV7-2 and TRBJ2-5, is GAGVSQSPSNKVTEKGKDVELRCDPISGHTALYWYRQSLGQGLEFLIYFQGNSAPDKSGLPSDRFSAERTGGSVSTLTIQRTQQEDSAVYLCASSLARHRTDTQYFGPGTRLLVL.

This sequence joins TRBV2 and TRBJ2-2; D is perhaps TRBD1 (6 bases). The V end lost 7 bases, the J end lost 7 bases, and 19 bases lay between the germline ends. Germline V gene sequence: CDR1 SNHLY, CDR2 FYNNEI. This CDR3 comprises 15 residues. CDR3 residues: CASNQVGALIGELFF. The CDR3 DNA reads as TGTGCCAGCAATCAGGTGGGGGCGCTGATCGGGGAGCTGTTTTTT.

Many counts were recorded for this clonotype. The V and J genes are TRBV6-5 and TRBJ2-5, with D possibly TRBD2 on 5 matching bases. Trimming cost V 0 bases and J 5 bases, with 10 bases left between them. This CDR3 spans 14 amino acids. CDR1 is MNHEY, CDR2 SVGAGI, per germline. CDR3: CASSYSAGLETQYF. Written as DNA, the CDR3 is TGTGCCAGCAGTTACTCGGCGGGCCTGGAGACCCAGTACTTC.

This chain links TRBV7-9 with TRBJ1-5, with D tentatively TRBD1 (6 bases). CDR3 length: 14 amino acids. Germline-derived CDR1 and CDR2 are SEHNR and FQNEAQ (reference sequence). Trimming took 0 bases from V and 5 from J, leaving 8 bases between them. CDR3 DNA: TGTGCCAGCAGCTTAGCGGGGGGCCATCAGCCCCAGCATTTT. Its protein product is CASSLAGGHQPQHF. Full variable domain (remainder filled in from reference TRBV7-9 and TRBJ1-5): DTGVSQNPRHKITKRGQNVTFRCDPISEHNRLYWYRQTLGQGPEFLTYFQNEAQLEKSRLLSDRFSAERPKGSFSTLEIQRTEQGDSAMYLCASSLAGGHQPQHFGDGTRLSIL.

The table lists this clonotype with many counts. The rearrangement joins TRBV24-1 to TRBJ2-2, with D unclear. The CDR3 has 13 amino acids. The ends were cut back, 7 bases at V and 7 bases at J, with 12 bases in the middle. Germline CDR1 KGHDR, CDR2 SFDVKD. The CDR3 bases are TGTGCCACCAGAAACACAGCCGTCGGGGAGCTGTTTTTT. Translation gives CATRNTAVGELFF.

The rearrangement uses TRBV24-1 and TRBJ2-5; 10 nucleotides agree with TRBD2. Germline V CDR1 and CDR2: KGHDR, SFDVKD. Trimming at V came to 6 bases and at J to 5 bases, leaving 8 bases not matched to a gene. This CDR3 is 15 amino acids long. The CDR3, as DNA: TGTGCCACCAGTTTCTCGGCTAGCGGGAGTGAGACCCAGTACTTC. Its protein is CATSFSASGSETQYF.

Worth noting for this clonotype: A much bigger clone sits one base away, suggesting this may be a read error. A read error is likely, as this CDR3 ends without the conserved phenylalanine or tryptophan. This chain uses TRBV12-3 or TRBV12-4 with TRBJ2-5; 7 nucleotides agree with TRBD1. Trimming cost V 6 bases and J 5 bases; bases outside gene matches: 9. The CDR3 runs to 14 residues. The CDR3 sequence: CASRPNRGEETQYL. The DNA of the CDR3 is TGTGCCAGCAGGCCAAACAGGGGTGAGGAGACCCAGTACCTC.

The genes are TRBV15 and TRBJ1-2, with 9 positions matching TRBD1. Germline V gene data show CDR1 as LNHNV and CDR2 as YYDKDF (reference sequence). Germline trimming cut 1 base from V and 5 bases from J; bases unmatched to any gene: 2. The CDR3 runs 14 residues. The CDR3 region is CATSRVGQGYGYTF. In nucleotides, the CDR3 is TGTGCCACCAGCAGAGTGGGACAGGGATATGGCTACACCTTC.